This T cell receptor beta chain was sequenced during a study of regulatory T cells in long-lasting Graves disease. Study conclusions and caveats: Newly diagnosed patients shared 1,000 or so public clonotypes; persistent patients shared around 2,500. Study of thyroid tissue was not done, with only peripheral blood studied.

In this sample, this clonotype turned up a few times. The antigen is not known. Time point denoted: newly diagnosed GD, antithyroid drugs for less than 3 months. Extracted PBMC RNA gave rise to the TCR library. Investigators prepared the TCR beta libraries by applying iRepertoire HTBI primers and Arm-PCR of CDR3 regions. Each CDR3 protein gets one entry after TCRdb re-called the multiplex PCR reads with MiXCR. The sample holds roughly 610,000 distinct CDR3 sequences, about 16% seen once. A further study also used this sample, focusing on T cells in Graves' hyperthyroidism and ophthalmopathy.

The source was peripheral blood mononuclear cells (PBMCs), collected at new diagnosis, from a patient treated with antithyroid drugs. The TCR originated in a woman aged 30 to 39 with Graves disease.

The CDR3 DNA follows: TGCAGTGCTAGAGATCTGGATACAGGGACCTACGAGCAGTACTTC. It specifies CSARDLDTGTYEQYF. The chain recombines TRBV20-1 with TRBJ2-7; D may be TRBD1 (6 bases). CDR3 size: 15 residues. V shed 0 bases and J shed 2 bases, with 14 bases lying between them. Germline CDR1 is DFQATT and CDR2 is SNEGSKA (reference sequence).